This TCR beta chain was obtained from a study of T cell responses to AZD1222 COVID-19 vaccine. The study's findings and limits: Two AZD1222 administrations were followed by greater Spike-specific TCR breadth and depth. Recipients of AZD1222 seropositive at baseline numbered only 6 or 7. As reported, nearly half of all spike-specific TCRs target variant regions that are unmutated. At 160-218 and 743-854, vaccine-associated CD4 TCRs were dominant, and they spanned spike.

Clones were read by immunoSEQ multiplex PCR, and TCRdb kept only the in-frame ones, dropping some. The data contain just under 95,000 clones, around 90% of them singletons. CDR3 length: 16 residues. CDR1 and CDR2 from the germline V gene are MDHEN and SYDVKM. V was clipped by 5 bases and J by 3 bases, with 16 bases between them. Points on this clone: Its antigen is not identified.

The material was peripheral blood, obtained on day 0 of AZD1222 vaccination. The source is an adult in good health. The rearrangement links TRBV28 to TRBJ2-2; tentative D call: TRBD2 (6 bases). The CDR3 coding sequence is TGTGCCAGCAGTCGAGGGGCGGGGTTCGACACCGGGGAGCTGTTTTTT. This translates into CASSRGAGFDTGELFF.